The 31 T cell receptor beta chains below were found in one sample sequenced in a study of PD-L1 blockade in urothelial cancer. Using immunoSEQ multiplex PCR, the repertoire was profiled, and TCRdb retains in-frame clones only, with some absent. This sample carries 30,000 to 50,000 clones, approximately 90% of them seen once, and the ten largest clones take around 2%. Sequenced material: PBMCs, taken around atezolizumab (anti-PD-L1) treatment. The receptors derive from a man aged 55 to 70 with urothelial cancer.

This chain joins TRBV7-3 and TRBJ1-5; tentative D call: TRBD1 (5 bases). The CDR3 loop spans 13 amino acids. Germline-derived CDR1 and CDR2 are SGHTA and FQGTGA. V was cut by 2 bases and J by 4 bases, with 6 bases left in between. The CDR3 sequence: CASSLSGNQPQHF. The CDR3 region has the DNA TGTGCCAGCAGCTTATCAGGGAATCAGCCCCAGCATTTT.

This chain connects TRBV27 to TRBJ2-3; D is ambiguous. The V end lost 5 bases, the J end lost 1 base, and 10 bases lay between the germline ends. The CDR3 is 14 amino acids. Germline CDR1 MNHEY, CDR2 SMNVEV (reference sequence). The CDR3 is CASSPFPGTDTQYF. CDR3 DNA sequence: TGTGCCAGCAGTCCCTTCCCTGGCACAGATACGCAGTATTTT.

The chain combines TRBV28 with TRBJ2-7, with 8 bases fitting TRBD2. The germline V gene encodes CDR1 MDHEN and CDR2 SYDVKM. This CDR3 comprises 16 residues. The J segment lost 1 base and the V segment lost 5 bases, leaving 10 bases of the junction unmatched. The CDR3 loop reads CASSQGGAGGSYEQYF. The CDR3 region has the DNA TGTGCCAGCAGTCAAGGCGGGGCGGGGGGTTCCTACGAGCAGTACTTC.

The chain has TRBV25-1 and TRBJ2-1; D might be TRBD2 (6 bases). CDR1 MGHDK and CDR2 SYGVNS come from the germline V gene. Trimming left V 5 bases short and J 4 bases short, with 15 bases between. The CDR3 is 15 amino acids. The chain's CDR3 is CASSQPSGLYNEQFF. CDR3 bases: TGTGCCAGCAGTCAACCCAGCGGACTATACAATGAGCAGTTCTTC.

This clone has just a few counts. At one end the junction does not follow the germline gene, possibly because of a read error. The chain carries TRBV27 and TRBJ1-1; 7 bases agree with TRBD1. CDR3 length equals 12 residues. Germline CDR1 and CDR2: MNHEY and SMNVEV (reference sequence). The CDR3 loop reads CASNNPQGFPSF. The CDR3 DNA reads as TGTGCCAGCAATAACCCACAGGGGTTTCCATCCTTT.

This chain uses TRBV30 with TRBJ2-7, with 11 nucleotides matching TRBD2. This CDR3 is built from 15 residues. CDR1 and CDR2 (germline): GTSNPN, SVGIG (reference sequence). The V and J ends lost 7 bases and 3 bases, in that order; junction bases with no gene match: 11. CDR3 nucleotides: TGTGCCTACCATCCTCGACTAGCGGGGAGCTACGAGCAGTACTTC. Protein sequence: CAYHPRLAGSYEQYF.

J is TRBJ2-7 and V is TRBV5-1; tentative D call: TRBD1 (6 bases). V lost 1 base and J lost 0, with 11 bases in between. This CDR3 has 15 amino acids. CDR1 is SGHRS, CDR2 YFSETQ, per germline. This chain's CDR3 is CASSLLGASSYEQYF. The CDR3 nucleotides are TGCGCCAGCAGCTTGCTGGGGGCCAGCTCCTACGAGCAGTACTTC.

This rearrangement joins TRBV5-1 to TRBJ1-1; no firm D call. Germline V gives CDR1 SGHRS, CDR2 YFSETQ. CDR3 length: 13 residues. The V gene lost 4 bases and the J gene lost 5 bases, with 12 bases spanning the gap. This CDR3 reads CASSGSGNTEAFF. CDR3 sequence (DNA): TGCGCCAGCAGCGGGTCGGGGAATACTGAAGCTTTCTTT.

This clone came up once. CDR3: CASWDRGTNQPQHF. The CDR3 DNA reads as TGTGCCAGTTGGGACAGGGGGACCAATCAGCCCCAGCATTTT. The chain joins TRBV6-1 to TRBJ1-5; TRBD1 aligns across 11 bases. CDR1 and CDR2 (germline): MNHNS, SASEGT. The length of the CDR3 is 14 residues. V shed 9 bases, J shed 3 bases, and the junction held 4 bases outside the gene matches.

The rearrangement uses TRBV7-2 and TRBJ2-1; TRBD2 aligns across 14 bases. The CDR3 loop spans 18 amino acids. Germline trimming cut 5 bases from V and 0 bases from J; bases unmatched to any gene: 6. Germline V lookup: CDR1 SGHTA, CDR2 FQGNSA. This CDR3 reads CASSRGLAGGGSYNEQFF. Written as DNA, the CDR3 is TGTGCCAGCAGCCGAGGACTAGCGGGGGGCGGCTCCTACAATGAGCAGTTCTTC.

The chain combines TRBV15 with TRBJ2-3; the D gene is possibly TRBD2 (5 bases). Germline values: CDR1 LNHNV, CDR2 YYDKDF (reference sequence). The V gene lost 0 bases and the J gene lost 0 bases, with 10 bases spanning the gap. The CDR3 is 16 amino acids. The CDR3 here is CATSRDEGSSTDTQYF. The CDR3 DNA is TGTGCCACCAGCAGAGATGAGGGTTCTAGCACAGATACGCAGTATTTT.

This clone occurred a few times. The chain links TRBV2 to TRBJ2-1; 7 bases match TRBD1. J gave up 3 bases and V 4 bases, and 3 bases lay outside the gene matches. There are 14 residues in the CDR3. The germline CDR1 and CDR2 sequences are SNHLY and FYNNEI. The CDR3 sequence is CASSGNRGYNEQFF. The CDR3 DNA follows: TGTGCCAGCAGTGGCAACAGGGGCTACAATGAGCAGTTCTTC. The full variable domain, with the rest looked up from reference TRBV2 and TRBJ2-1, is EPEVTQTPSHQVTQMGQEVILRCVPISNHLYFYWYRQILGQKVEFLVSFYNNEISEKSEIFDDQFSVERPDGSNFTLKIRSTKLEDSAMYFCASSGNRGYNEQFFGPGTRLTVL.

The CDR3 reads CASTGNTEAFF. CDR3 nucleotide sequence: TGTGCCAGTACGGGGAACACTGAAGCTTTCTTT. The chain carries TRBV19 and TRBJ1-1; D is unclear. The CDR3 length is 11 residues. Trimming removed 7 bases from V and 1 base from J, with 4 bases in between. From germline, CDR1 is LNHDA and CDR2 SQIVND (reference sequence).

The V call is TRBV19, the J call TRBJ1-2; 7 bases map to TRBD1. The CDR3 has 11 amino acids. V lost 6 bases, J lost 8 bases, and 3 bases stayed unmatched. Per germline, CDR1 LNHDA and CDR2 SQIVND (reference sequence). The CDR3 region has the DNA TGTGCCAGTAGCACAGGGGACGGCTACACCTTC. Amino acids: CASSTGDGYTF.

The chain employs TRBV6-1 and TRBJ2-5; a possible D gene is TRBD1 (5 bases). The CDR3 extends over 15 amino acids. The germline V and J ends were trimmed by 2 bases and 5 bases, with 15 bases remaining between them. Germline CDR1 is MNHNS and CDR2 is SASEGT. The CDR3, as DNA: TGTGCCAGCAGTGAATTCTGGCAGGGTGGGGAGACCCAGTACTTC. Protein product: CASSEFWQGGETQYF.

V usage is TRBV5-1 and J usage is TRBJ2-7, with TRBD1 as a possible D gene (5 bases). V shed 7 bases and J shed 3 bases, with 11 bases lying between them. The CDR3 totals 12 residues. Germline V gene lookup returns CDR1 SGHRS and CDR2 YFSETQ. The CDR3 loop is CASSSRVYEQYF. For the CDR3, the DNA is TGCGCCAGCTCCAGCAGGGTCTACGAGCAGTACTTC.

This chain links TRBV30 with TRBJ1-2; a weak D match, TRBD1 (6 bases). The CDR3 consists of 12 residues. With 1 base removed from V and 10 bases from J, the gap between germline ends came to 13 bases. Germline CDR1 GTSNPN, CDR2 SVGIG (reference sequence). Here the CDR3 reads CAWSAGGGHYTF. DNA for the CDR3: TGTGCCTGGAGTGCCGGGGGGGGGCACTACACCTTC.

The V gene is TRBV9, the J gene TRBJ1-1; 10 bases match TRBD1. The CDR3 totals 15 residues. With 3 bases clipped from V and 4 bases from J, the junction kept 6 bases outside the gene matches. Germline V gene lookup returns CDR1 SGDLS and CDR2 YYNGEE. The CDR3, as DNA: TGTGCCAGCAGCGCCCGACAGGGGGCAAGCACTGAAGCTTTCTTT. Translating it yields CASSARQGASTEAFF.

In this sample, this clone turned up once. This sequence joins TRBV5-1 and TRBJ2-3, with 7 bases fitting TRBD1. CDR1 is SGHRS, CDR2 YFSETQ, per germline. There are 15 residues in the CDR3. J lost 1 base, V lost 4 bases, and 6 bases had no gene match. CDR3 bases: TGCGCCAGCAGCCCTGGACAGGCGGGCACAGATACGCAGTATTTT. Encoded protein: CASSPGQAGTDTQYF.

This CDR3 reads CASRTGMPGELFF. DNA for the CDR3: TGTGCCAGTAGGACAGGGATGCCTGGGGAGCTGTTTTTT. The chain has TRBV19 and TRBJ2-2; TRBD1 aligns across 7 bases. The CDR3 length is 13 residues. The germline V gene encodes CDR1 LNHDA and CDR2 SQIVND (reference sequence). V lost 6 bases, J lost 8 bases, and 6 bases stayed unmatched.

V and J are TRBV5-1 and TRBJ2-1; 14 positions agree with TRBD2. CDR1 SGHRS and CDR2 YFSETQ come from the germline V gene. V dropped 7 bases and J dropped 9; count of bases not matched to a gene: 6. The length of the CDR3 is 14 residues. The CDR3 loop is CASLGTSGGGEQFF. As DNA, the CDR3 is TGCGCCAGCTTGGGGACTAGCGGGGGAGGTGAGCAGTTCTTC.

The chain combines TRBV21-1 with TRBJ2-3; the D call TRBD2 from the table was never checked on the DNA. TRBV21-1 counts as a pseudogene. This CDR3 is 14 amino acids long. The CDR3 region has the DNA TGTGCCGCGAGGGGTAGCGGGGGGTCAGATACGCAGTATTTT. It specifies CAARGSGGSDTQYF.

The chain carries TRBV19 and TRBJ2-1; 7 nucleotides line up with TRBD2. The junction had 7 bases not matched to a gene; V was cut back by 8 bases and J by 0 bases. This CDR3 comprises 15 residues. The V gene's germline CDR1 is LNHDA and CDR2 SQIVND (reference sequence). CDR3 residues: CASELGGSSYNEQFF. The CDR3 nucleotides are TGTGCCAGTGAGTTGGGGGGGAGCTCCTACAATGAGCAGTTCTTC. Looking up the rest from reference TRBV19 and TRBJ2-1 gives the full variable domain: DGGITQSPKYLFRKEGQNVTLSCEQNLNHDAMYWYRQDPGQGLRLIYYSQIVNDFQKGDIAEGYSVSREKKESFPLTVTSAQKNPTAFYLCASELGGSSYNEQFFGPGTRLTVL.

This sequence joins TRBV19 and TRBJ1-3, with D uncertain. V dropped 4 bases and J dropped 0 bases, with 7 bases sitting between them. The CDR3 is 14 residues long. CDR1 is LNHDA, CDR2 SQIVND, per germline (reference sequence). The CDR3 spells CASSTGYSGNTIYF. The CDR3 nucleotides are TGTGCCAGTAGTACGGGATACTCTGGAAACACCATATATTTT.

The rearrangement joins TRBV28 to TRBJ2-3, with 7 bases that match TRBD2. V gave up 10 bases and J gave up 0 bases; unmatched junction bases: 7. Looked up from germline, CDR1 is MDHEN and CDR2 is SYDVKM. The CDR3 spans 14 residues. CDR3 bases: TGTGCCACCGGAGGCGGGGGTAGCACAGATACGCAGTATTTT. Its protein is CATGGGGSTDTQYF.

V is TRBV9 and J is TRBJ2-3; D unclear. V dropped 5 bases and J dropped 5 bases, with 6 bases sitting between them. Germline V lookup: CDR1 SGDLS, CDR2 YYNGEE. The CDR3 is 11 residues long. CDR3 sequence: CASSLGDTQYF. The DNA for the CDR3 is TGTGCCAGCAGTCTAGGAGATACGCAGTATTTT.

The CDR3 reads CATRRGQMDNSPLHF. Here the CDR3 DNA reads TGTGCCACGCGCAGGGGGCAGATGGATAATTCACCCCTCCACTTT. The V call is TRBV28, the J call TRBJ1-6, with 8 nucleotides matching TRBD1. V shed 10 bases and J 5 bases; nucleotides not matched to a gene: 10. There are 15 residues in the CDR3. Germline V gene data show CDR1 as MDHEN and CDR2 as SYDVKM.

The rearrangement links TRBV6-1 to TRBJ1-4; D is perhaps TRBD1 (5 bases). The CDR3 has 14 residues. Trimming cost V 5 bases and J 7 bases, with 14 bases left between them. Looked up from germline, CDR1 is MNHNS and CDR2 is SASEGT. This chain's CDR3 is CASSSDSTSEKLFF. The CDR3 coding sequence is TGTGCCAGCAGTTCAGACAGCACATCTGAAAAACTGTTTTTT.

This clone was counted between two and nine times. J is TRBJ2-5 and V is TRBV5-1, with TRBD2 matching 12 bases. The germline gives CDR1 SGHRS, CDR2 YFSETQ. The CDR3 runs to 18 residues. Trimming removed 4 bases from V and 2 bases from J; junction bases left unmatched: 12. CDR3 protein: CASSGRLAGVRSQETQYF. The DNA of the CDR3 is TGCGCCAGCAGCGGCCGACTAGCGGGAGTCCGGTCACAAGAGACCCAGTACTTC.

CDR3 residues: CASSQDLVAQDTQYF. DNA for the CDR3: TGCGCCAGCAGCCAAGATTTGGTAGCTCAAGATACGCAGTATTTT. The rearrangement joins TRBV4-3 to TRBJ2-3, with unresolved D. Trimming cost V 0 bases and J 5 bases, with 12 bases left between them. Germline lookup yields CDR1 LGHNA and CDR2 YSLEER. This CDR3 has 15 residues.

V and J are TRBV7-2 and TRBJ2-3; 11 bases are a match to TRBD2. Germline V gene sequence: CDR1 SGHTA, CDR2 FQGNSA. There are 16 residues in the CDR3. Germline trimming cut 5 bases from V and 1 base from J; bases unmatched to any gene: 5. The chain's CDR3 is CASSPILAGGTDTQYF. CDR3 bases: TGTGCCAGCAGCCCTATACTAGCGGGGGGCACAGATACGCAGTATTTT.